Listed below are T cell receptor beta chains from one sample, sequenced in a study of blood T cell repertoires in COVID-19. Sequencing used immunoSEQ multiplex PCR; TCRdb keeps in-frame clones, though not all of them. The repertoire includes 190,000 or so clones, around 87% of them detected once, and 2% to 3% sits in the top ten. The sequenced sample was peripheral blood. The source of these receptors is a man aged 35 to 55 with active or convalescent COVID-19. The CDR3 runs from the conserved cysteine through the conserved F or W. A D gene is named only where the DNA matches it firmly. Clone size is stated in some rows and not others, as once, few, many or a class when expanded.

clone_size	v_call	j_call	d_call	cdr3_nt	cdr3_aa
few	TRBV18	TRBJ1-1	TRBD1	TGTGCCAGCTCACCGTGGGACAGTCTGGACACTGAAGCTTTCTTT	CASSPWDSLDTEAFF
NA	TRBV4-3	TRBJ1-4	TRBD1	TGCGCCAGCAGCCAAGAGTACAGGACAGGGGGTGTTGAGGCAACTAATGAAAAACTGTTTTTT	CASSQEYRTGGVEATNEKLFF
NA	TRBV6-1	TRBJ2-1	TRBD2	TGTGCCAGCAGTGAAGCTGGGCGGACTAGAAGGGAGCAGTTCTTC	CASSEAGRTRREQFF
NA	TRBV13	TRBJ2-5	NA	TGTGCCAGCAGCTCCCTAGGGGCCGAAGAGACCCAGTACTTC	CASSSLGAEETQYF
NA	TRBV27	TRBJ2-3	TRBD2	TGTGCCAGCAGTTTATCTGTTATTGGGACTGGGCTAGCGGGGGGGCGGACAGATACGCAGTATTTT	CASSLSVIGTGLAGGRTDTQYF
NA	TRBV7-9	TRBJ2-3	TRBD1	TGTGCCAGCAGCTTAGGAGGACAGGGTGTAGATACGCAGTATTTT	CASSLGGQGVDTQYF
few	TRBV28	TRBJ1-4	TRBD1	TGTGCCAGCAGTCTGCAGGGACAGAATGAAAAACTGTTTTTT	CASSLQGQNEKLFF
once	TRBV2	TRBJ1-1	NA	TGTGCCAGCAGTGTTCGGACACCCACGGTAGATTTCTTT	CASSVRTPTVDFF
NA	TRBV5-1	TRBJ2-5	NA	TGCGCCAGCAGCCCCACAGGGTTCCAAGAGACCCAGTACTTC	CASSPTGFQETQYF
once	TRBV11-2	TRBJ2-5	NA	TGTGCCAGCAGCTTAGAACTATTGGAGACCCAGTACTTC	CASSLELLETQYF
few	TRBV11-1	TRBJ1-5	NA	TGTGCCAGCAGCCAGGGAACAGGTCAGCCCCAGCATTTT	CASSQGTGQPQHF
NA	TRBV6-2/TRBV6-3	TRBJ1-5	TRBD1	TGTGCCAGCAGCTCCGACAGGGAAAGCAATCAGCCCCAGCATTTT	CASSSDRESNQPQHF
NA	TRBV15	TRBJ2-7	NA	TGTGCCACCAGCAGAGATTTCCAGTACGAGCAGTACTTC	CATSRDFQYEQYF
many	TRBV19	TRBJ2-1	TRBD2	TGTGCCAGTACCGGGACTAGCGGGGAGACCTCCTACAATGAGCAGTTCTTC	CASTGTSGETSYNEQFF
NA	TRBV6-5	TRBJ1-6	NA	TGTGCCAGCAGCAGGCCGGGACTACCCCTCCACTTT	CASSRPGLPLHF
NA	TRBV6-2/TRBV6-3	TRBJ2-1	NA	TGTGCCAGCAGTACACCTCTTGGACAGCCTTACAATGAGCAGTTCTTC	CASSTPLGQPYNEQFF
NA	TRBV5-1	TRBJ1-1	TRBD1	TGCGCCAGCAGCTGGGGGACAGGGGTGGAGAACACTGAAGCTTTCTTT	CASSWGTGVENTEAFF
NA	TRBV20-1	TRBJ1-5	NA	TGCAGTGCTAGTAGTTCAGGGGGCAATCAGCCCCAGCATTTT	CSASSSGGNQPQHF
few	TRBV28	TRBJ2-7	NA	TGTGCCAGCAGTAAGTGGGGGGGCAGGTCCTACGAGCAGTACTTC	CASSKWGGRSYEQYF
NA	TRBV18	TRBJ2-7	NA	TGTGCCAGCTCAAACAGGGTAGAGCAGTACTTC	CASSNRVEQYF